This is a list of T cell receptor beta chains from one sample in a study of STAT3 mutations in large granular lymphocyte leukemia. Data came from immunoSEQ multiplex PCR; TCRdb stores just in-frame clones and leaves some out. The repertoire holds tens of thousands of clones, with roughly 81% as singletons. Specimen: PBMCs. The receptors originated from a human donor with T large granular lymphocyte leukemia. Some clones in this sample may be carry-over from other donors' samples. The CDR3 runs from the conserved cysteine through the conserved F or W. The D gene is left open where the match is weak. For some rows the clone size is stated as once, few or many, or as a class when expanded; others skip it.

cdr3_nt: TGTGCCAGCAGCGCCTGGAGTGACACTGAAGCTTTCTTT; cdr3_aa: CASSAWSDTEAFF; clone_size: few; d_call: NA; v_call: TRBV9; j_call: TRBJ1-1
cdr3_nt: TGTGCCTGGAGCCTGGGACAGGGTAGCGGCTACACCTTC; cdr3_aa: CAWSLGQGSGYTF; clone_size: NA; d_call: TRBD1; v_call: TRBV30; j_call: TRBJ1-2
cdr3_nt: TGTGCCAGCAGTGGGGGTTTTAATTCACCCCTCCACTTT; cdr3_aa: CASSGGFNSPLHF; clone_size: few; d_call: NA; v_call: TRBV28; j_call: TRBJ1-6
cdr3_nt: TGTGCCAGCAGCTTAGCGGTAAGCTTCTCCTACGAGCAGTACTTC; cdr3_aa: CASSLAVSFSYEQYF; clone_size: NA; d_call: NA; v_call: TRBV7-2; j_call: TRBJ2-7
cdr3_nt: TGTGCCAGCAGTGGGCAGCAAACCTTAAATTCACCCCTCCACTTT; cdr3_aa: CASSGQQTLNSPLHF; clone_size: few; d_call: NA; v_call: TRBV2; j_call: TRBJ1-6
cdr3_nt: TGTGCCACCTTAGGACGGGTCGGAAATGAGCAGTTCTTC; cdr3_aa: CATLGRVGNEQFF; clone_size: NA; d_call: NA; v_call: TRBV28; j_call: TRBJ2-1
cdr3_nt: TGTGCCAGCAGTCTCTTCGGGGAGGTTGAGCAGTTCTTC; cdr3_aa: CASSLFGEVEQFF; clone_size: NA; d_call: NA; v_call: TRBV6-5; j_call: TRBJ2-1
cdr3_nt: TGTGCCAGCAGCCAGTCACAGGGGGCGGATCAGCCCCAGCATTTT; cdr3_aa: CASSQSQGADQPQHF; clone_size: NA; d_call: TRBD1; v_call: TRBV4-2; j_call: TRBJ1-5
cdr3_nt: TGTGCCAGTAGTGGCCTGGCAGGAAACATTCAGTACTTC; cdr3_aa: CASSGLAGNIQYF; clone_size: NA; d_call: NA; v_call: TRBV19; j_call: TRBJ2-4
cdr3_nt: TGTGCCAGCAGTGGCGGGGTCGACACTGAAGCTTTCTTT; cdr3_aa: CASSGGVDTEAFF; clone_size: NA; d_call: NA; v_call: TRBV25-1; j_call: TRBJ1-1